This TCR beta chain stems from a study of radiation and T cells in renal cell carcinoma (dated by TCRdb to 2020 to 2021). General notes on the study: In total, 50 to 55 samples underwent TCR beta sequencing: roughly 25 tumors plus 27 peripheral blood samples. The final blood draw was performed at 4 weeks after radiation, at the same time as nephrectomy. In the 40 to 60 samples combined, fewer than 5 million unique CDR3 nucleotide sequences were found, encoding 3,000,000 or so unique CDR3 amino acid sequences. The study at large found these results: The single-armed trial design could not address effects of radiation dose or scheduling on the TCR repertoire. Changes in the blood repertoire were not tracked past 4 weeks after treatment. No pretreatment tumor biopsies were available, so the baseline intratumoral presence of clonotypes could not be determined. In blood, the top tumor clonotypes increased between baseline and 2 weeks post-radiation and then shrank by 4 weeks, which suggests that tumor-resident clones expanded only transiently.

A note on this clone: The specificity of this receptor is unknown. The record has no base qualities; no much larger clone is one base away.

The immunoSEQ kit was used, according to the manufacturer's recommendations, to generate TCR beta libraries from genomic DNA. To prepare libraries, a first multiplex PCR with proprietary primers was run, followed by a second PCR that added unique barcodes, and a bead cleanup was done after each round. Each sample batch included a kit-provided positive control reaction and a negative control reaction. The final libraries underwent checking on an Agilent 4200 TapeStation D1000 ScreenTape, volumetric pooling, and quantification by qPCR. An Illumina NextSeq500 fitted with a MidOutput 150-cycle cartridge performed the sequencing, running 156 Read1 cycles and 15 Index1 cycles with the kit's custom primers. The pooled library was loaded at 0.75 to 1 pM with a 20% PhiX control spike-in. Per the original workflow: The vendor-processed data were analyzed in R, and a clonotype was defined as all T cells that share the same CDR3 nucleotide sequence. In the clone abundance analyses, frequencies in each sample were normalized to that sample's 10,000 most abundant clones. Public T cell clones, averaging fewer than five per sample, were removed before analysis. A difference in abundance of at least 32-fold between compartments was used to define tumor-enriched and baseline blood-enriched clonotypes. Clonotypes expanded or contracted between blood time points were identified with a beta-binomial differential abundance model. Tumor-blood repertoire similarity was measured with the Baroni-Urbani and Buser coefficient, and groups were compared using two-tailed Wilcoxon tests in R. Held by TCRdb, this immuneACCESS table contains in-frame sequences only and omits some clones. Under half of the omission traces to an unresolved V gene where checked; the cause of the rest is unknown. Clone size and the V and J calls come from that table; the DNA yielded D and trimming. The sample profile shows about 83,000 clones; 70% to 90% of them were found once. The ten largest make up about 2.5% of the sample.

The germline ends are 9 bases apart after V is trimmed by 3 bases and J by 7 bases. CDR1 and CDR2 are drawn from the germline V gene: SNHLY, FYNNEI. The CDR3 covers 13 residues, taking in both the cysteine and the phenylalanine. Kept here is only the CDR3 DNA, which spans 39 bases and is read in frame from base 1. The intended sense of this specimen's time point label: blood 4 weeks post-SBRT, at nephrectomy. The sample's treatment or condition label is to be understood as: 15 Gy SBRT to primary tumor, nephrectomy 4 weeks later. Samples were obtained from a clinical trial, in which 15 Gy stereotactic body radiation therapy was delivered to primary renal cell carcinomas and nephrectomy was performed 4 weeks later. To track tumor-enriched clonotypes, serial peripheral blood was sampled from radiation-treated patients at baseline and at 2 weeks and 4 weeks after SBRT. All patients had renal cell carcinoma with clear cell pathology. Genomic DNA for TCR sequencing was prepared using the QIAamp DNA Blood Mini Kit (Qiagen). Samples were included in the analyses only if all quality control checks were passed.

Material: blood, obtained from a patient whose treatment included radiotherapy and nephrectomy. The source is a woman aged 55-75 years with renal cell carcinoma. Recombination connected TRBV2 to TRBJ2-2; the D region possibly corresponds to TRBD1 (5 bases align). This receptor carries the CDR3 CASSEQGGGELFF. The sequenced DNA is TGTGCCAGCAGTGAGCAGGGCGGCGGGGAGCTGTTTTTT.